Listed below are T cell receptor beta chains from one sample, sequenced in a study of T cell repertoires in cytomegalovirus infection. One entry per CDR3 protein results from TCRdb running MiXCR on the reads. The data show fewer than 350,000 distinct CDR3 sequences, with 29% seen just once and 15% to 20% held by the top ten. These receptors have no known antigen. The source material was cultured PBMCs, sampled from culture after CMV antigen stimulation. These receptors were taken from a human donor in good health (CMV status not recorded). Some clones in this sample may be carry-over from other donors' samples. Both conserved end residues are part of each CDR3. D genes are given only for firm matches. For some rows the clone size is stated as once, few or many, or as a class when expanded; others skip it.

V	D	length	size	J	CDR3	DNA
TRBV28	.	16	.	TRBJ1-6	CASSFSTTGYNSPLHF	TGTGCCAGCAGTTTCTCCACTACAGGGTATAATTCACCCCTCCACTTT
TRBV7-9	.	12	few	TRBJ2-7	CASSPPGQEQYF	TGTGCCAGCAGCCCGCCGGGCCAAGAGCAGTACTTC
TRBV20-1	.	13	.	TRBJ1-1	CSARGTANTEAFF	TGCAGTGCTAGAGGGACGGCGAACACTGAAGCTTTCTTT
TRBV6-5	TRBD1	15	.	TRBJ1-4	CASSVGQGGNEKLFF	TGTGCCAGCAGTGTTGGACAGGGAGGGAATGAAAAACTGTTTTTT
TRBV7-2	.	12	.	TRBJ2-7	CAIIDGSYEQYF	TGTGCCATCATCGACGGTTCCTACGAGCAGTACTTC
TRBV27	.	16	.	TRBJ1-2	CASSLFGAGPGFGYTF	TGTGCCAGCAGTTTATTCGGAGCAGGACCGGGTTTTGGCTACACCTTC
TRBV4-2	.	15	few	TRBJ1-3	CASSQDLQAGNTIYF	TGTGCCAGCAGCCAAGATCTCCAGGCTGGAAACACCATATATTTT
TRBV19	.	15	.	TRBJ1-4	CASSMGTAELEKLFF	TGTGCCAGTAGTATGGGGACGGCTGAGCTTGAAAAACTGTTTTTT
TRBV7-6	.	13	many	TRBJ2-1	CASSLSPSNEQFF	TGTGCCAGCAGCTTATCCCCCTCCAATGAGCAGTTCTTC
TRBV6-5	TRBD1	15	.	TRBJ2-7	CASSFGTVSSYEQYF	TGTGCCAGCAGTTTTGGGACAGTCTCGAGCTACGAGCAGTACTTC
TRBV7-9	.	15	.	TRBJ2-5	CASSPPQVPKETQYF	TGTGCCAGCAGCCCCCCGCAGGTTCCCAAAGAGACCCAGTACTTC
TRBV5-1	TRBD2	20	.	TRBJ2-1	CASSLDPGLAAGRMYNEQFF	TGCGCCAGCAGCTTGGACCCGGGACTAGCAGCCGGAAGGATGTATAATGAGCAGTTCTTC
TRBV7-9	.	15	.	TRBJ2-1	CASSLGGQPYNEQFF	TGTGCCAGCAGCTTAGGAGGACAGCCCTACAATGAGCAGTTCTTC
TRBV28	TRBD2	16	once	TRBJ2-5	CASSLPGLAGGETQYF	TGTGCCAGCAGTTTACCGGGACTAGCGGGAGGAGAGACCCAGTACTTC
TRBV6-6	TRBD2	15	once	TRBJ2-7	CASSAGGRYSYEQYF	TGTGCCAGCAGTGCGGGCGGGAGGTACTCCTACGAGCAGTACTTC
TRBV20-1	.	13	few	TRBJ2-1	CSAPGYRVREQFF	TGCAGTGCCCCCGGCTACAGGGTTCGTGAGCAGTTCTTC
TRBV7-2	TRBD2	14	many	TRBJ2-3	CASSPEGLAGVQYF	TGTGCCAGCAGCCCAGAGGGACTAGCGGGAGTGCAGTATTTT
TRBV6-1	.	14	.	TRBJ2-7	CASSEVGDSYEQYF	TGTGCCAGCAGTGAAGTGGGAGACTCCTACGAGCAGTACTTC
TRBV11-2	.	13	few	TRBJ2-1	CASSLEVRNEQFF	TGTGCCAGCAGCTTAGAGGTGAGGAATGAGCAGTTCTTC
TRBV24-1	.	15	.	TRBJ2-2	CATSDLRQNTGELFF	TGTGCCACCAGTGATTTGAGACAAAACACCGGGGAGCTGTTTTTT
TRBV3-1	TRBD1	15	few	TRBJ1-1	CASSPGQGVHTEAFF	TGTGCCAGCAGCCCAGGACAGGGGGTCCACACTGAAGCTTTCTTT
TRBV7-3	TRBD1	19	.	TRBJ1-6	CASRSIWETGGYRNSPLHF	TGTGCCAGCAGGTCGATCTGGGAGACAGGGGGCTATCGCAATTCACCCCTCCACTTT
TRBV7-6	.	13	.	TRBJ2-3	CASSYQGIDTQYF	TGTGCCAGCAGCTACCAGGGGATAGATACGCAGTATTTT
TRBV6-6	.	13	few	TRBJ2-7	CAIRPGQTYEQYF	TGTGCCATTCGTCCGGGGCAGACCTACGAGCAGTACTTC
TRBV7-2	.	14	.	TRBJ2-2	CASTSLLSTGELFF	TGTGCCAGCACCTCCCTGCTAAGCACCGGGGAGCTGTTTTTT
TRBV5-8	.	15	.	TRBJ1-5	CASSLQGYSNQPQHF	TGTGCCAGCAGCTTACAGGGTTATAGCAATCAGCCCCAGCATTTT
TRBV19	.	14	few	TRBJ1-1	CASSTMGPNTEAFF	TGTGCCAGTTCCACTATGGGTCCGAACACTGAAGCTTTCTTT
TRBV15	.	17	many	TRBJ2-5	CATSRLRAGGRQETQYF	TGTGCCACCAGCAGGCTGCGGGCCGGGGGGCGACAAGAGACCCAGTACTTC
TRBV7-9	.	14	.	TRBJ2-3	CASSLARWEDTQYF	TGTGCCAGCAGCTTAGCGCGCTGGGAGGATACGCAGTATTTT
TRBV7-9	TRBD1	15	.	TRBJ1-1	CASSDQGQAAAEAFF	TGTGCCAGCAGCGATCAGGGACAGGCCGCCGCTGAAGCTTTCTTT
TRBV7-9	TRBD2	16	.	TRBJ2-3	CASSSTSGRVTDTQYF	TGTGCCAGCAGCTCCACTAGCGGGAGGGTCACAGATACGCAGTATTTT